The rows below give T cell receptor beta chains drawn from one sample of a study of blood T cell repertoires in COVID-19. Repertoires were generated with immunoSEQ multiplex PCR, while TCRdb's copy carries only in-frame clones and drops some. Among around 310,000 clones, about nine tenths were seen once, and the ten largest hold more than 6%. Sequenced material: peripheral blood. The receptors derive from a woman under 40 with COVID-19, enrolled during active disease. The CDR3 runs from the conserved cysteine through the conserved F or W. A D gene is named only where the DNA matches it firmly. Clone sizes are given selectively: once, few, many, or a class where the clone is expanded.

CDR3: CASSLLSNEQFF
DNA: TGTGCCAGCAGCCTCCTGAGCAATGAGCAGTTCTTC
size: -
V: TRBV11-2
D: -
J: TRBJ2-1

CDR3: CSSYGYTF
DNA: TGCAGCAGTTATGGCTACACCTTC
size: -
V: TRBV20-1
D: -
J: TRBJ1-2

CDR3: CASSPRGSPVDEQFF
DNA: TGTGCCAGCAGCCCTAGGGGGAGTCCCGTGGATGAGCAGTTCTTC
size: -
V: TRBV11-2
D: -
J: TRBJ2-1

CDR3: CASSPGGAETQYF
DNA: TGTGCCAGCAGCCCCGGGGGGGCCGAGACCCAGTACTTC
size: -
V: TRBV11-2
D: TRBD2
J: TRBJ2-5

CDR3: CASSLSADNEQYF
DNA: TGTGCCAGCAGTTTATCGGCGGACAACGAGCAGTACTTC
size: -
V: TRBV27
D: -
J: TRBJ2-7

CDR3: CASSPKAGHNQPQHF
DNA: TGTGCCAGCAGCCCTAAGGCGGGGCACAATCAGCCCCAGCATTTT
size: -
V: TRBV7-6
D: -
J: TRBJ1-5

CDR3: CASSYSLQLNNEQFF
DNA: TGTGCCAGCAGTTACTCGCTACAGCTTAACAATGAGCAGTTCTTC
size: -
V: TRBV6-5
D: -
J: TRBJ2-1

CDR3: CASSLGQVRAFF
DNA: TGTGCCAGCAGCTTGGGACAGGTTCGGGCTTTCTTT
size: -
V: TRBV5-6
D: -
J: TRBJ1-1

CDR3: CSVEGDRGTDTQYF
DNA: TGCAGCGTTGAAGGTGACAGGGGAACAGATACGCAGTATTTT
size: -
V: TRBV29-1
D: TRBD1
J: TRBJ2-3

CDR3: CATSRGAFSYNEQFF
DNA: TGTGCCACCAGCAGGGGGGCCTTCTCCTACAATGAGCAGTTCTTC
size: once
V: TRBV15
D: -
J: TRBJ2-1

CDR3: CASSITRTENTEAFF
DNA: TGTGCCAGCAGTATTACTCGTACAGAAAACACTGAAGCTTTCTTT
size: -
V: TRBV6-5
D: -
J: TRBJ1-1

CDR3: CASSPAAGTDGNEQFF
DNA: TGTGCCAGCAGCCCAGCCGCCGGGACAGACGGCAATGAGCAGTTCTTC
size: -
V: TRBV11-3
D: TRBD1
J: TRBJ2-1

CDR3: CASQQGASNQPQHF
DNA: TGTGCCAGTCAACAGGGGGCTAGCAATCAGCCCCAGCATTTT
size: few
V: TRBV6-5
D: TRBD1
J: TRBJ1-5

CDR3: CASSLRQGWNTEAFF
DNA: TGTGCCAGCAGCTTGAGACAGGGATGGAACACTGAAGCTTTCTTT
size: -
V: TRBV6-5
D: TRBD1
J: TRBJ1-1

CDR3: CASSQGAGGANYGYTF
DNA: TGCGCCAGCAGCCAAGGAGCCGGGGGAGCTAACTATGGCTACACCTTC
size: -
V: TRBV4-3
D: -
J: TRBJ1-2

CDR3: CASSIVETSEDEQFF
DNA: TGTGCCAGTAGTATAGTGGAGACTAGCGAGGATGAGCAGTTCTTC
size: -
V: TRBV19
D: TRBD2
J: TRBJ2-1

CDR3: CATRSEGNQPQHF
DNA: TGTGCCACCCGGTCAGAGGGCAATCAGCCCCAGCATTTT
size: -
V: TRBV10-3
D: -
J: TRBJ1-5

CDR3: CASSQDRRAGDNEQFF
DNA: TGTGCCAGCAGCCAAGACCGCCGGGCGGGGGACAATGAGCAGTTCTTC
size: -
V: TRBV3-1/TRBV3-2
D: TRBD2
J: TRBJ2-1

CDR3: CASSTGAAWGNTEAFF
DNA: TGCGCCAGTTCGACAGGGGCCGCTTGGGGGAACACTGAAGCTTTCTTT
size: -
V: TRBV5-1
D: TRBD1
J: TRBJ1-1

CDR3: CASSETTGGRPPGYTF
DNA: TGTGCCAGCAGCGAGACGACAGGGGGCCGGCCACCGGGCTACACCTTC
size: once
V: TRBV9
D: TRBD1
J: TRBJ1-2

CDR3: CASSELGRGGSPLHF
DNA: TGTGCCAGCAGTGAGTTGGGCAGGGGCGGTTCACCCCTCCACTTT
size: -
V: TRBV2
D: -
J: TRBJ1-6

CDR3: CAWKLDDPGETQYF
DNA: TGTGCCTGGAAATTGGACGATCCGGGGGAGACCCAGTACTTC
size: -
V: TRBV30
D: -
J: TRBJ2-5

CDR3: CASSPGLAKNYEQYF
DNA: TGTGCCAGCAGCCCGGGACTAGCAAAAAACTACGAGCAGTACTTC
size: -
V: TRBV11-2
D: TRBD2
J: TRBJ2-7

CDR3: CASSKMEGGSYNSPLHF
DNA: TGTGCCAGCAGCAAAATGGAGGGAGGGTCCTATAATTCACCCCTCCACTTT
size: -
V: TRBV21-1
D: -
J: TRBJ1-6

CDR3: CASSQDVGNPYEQYF
DNA: TGCGCCAGCAGCCAAGATGTCGGGAACCCCTACGAGCAGTACTTC
size: -
V: TRBV4-3
D: -
J: TRBJ2-7

CDR3: CASSDRGSGLYEQYF
DNA: TGCGCCAGCAGTGACCGCGGGTCGGGCCTGTACGAGCAGTACTTC
size: -
V: TRBV10-2
D: -
J: TRBJ2-7

CDR3: CATSRVIYNEQFF
DNA: TGTGCCACCAGCAGAGTTATCTACAATGAGCAGTTCTTC
size: -
V: TRBV15
D: -
J: TRBJ2-1

CDR3: CASSPGTGGNQPQHF
DNA: TGTGCCAGCAGTCCCGGGACAGGGGGGAATCAGCCCCAGCATTTT
size: -
V: TRBV6-4
D: TRBD1
J: TRBJ1-5

CDR3: CASGEGSNYGYTF
DNA: TGTGCCAGCGGGGAGGGCTCTAACTATGGCTACACCTTC
size: -
V: TRBV2
D: -
J: TRBJ1-2

CDR3: CASSFSGSPYNEQFF
DNA: TGCGCCAGCAGCTTCAGCGGGAGCCCCTACAATGAGCAGTTCTTC
size: -
V: TRBV5-1
D: TRBD2
J: TRBJ2-1

CDR3: CASSIDLWDRDGQPQHF
DNA: TGTGCCAGTAGTATAGATCTATGGGACAGGGACGGTCAGCCCCAGCATTTT
size: -
V: TRBV19
D: TRBD1
J: TRBJ1-5

CDR3: CASSFRGYNQPQHF
DNA: TGTGCCAGCAGCTTCAGAGGGTACAATCAGCCCCAGCATTTT
size: -
V: TRBV5-6
D: -
J: TRBJ1-5

CDR3: CASRQPAGQPQHF
DNA: TGTGCCAGCAGACAGCCTGCGGGGCAGCCCCAGCATTTT
size: -
V: TRBV5-4
D: -
J: TRBJ1-5

CDR3: CASTRLAGGELFF
DNA: TGTGCCAGCACCAGACTAGCGGGAGGGGAGCTGTTTTTT
size: -
V: TRBV2
D: TRBD2
J: TRBJ2-2

CDR3: CASSYGSRDTQYF
DNA: TGTGCCAGCAGTTACGGGAGCCGGGATACGCAGTATTTT
size: -
V: TRBV6-2/TRBV6-3
D: -
J: TRBJ2-3

CDR3: CASSPLGAGVTSSYEQYF
DNA: TGTGCCAGCAGTCCCCTCGGAGCGGGGGTAACTAGCTCCTACGAGCAGTACTTC
size: -
V: TRBV27
D: TRBD2
J: TRBJ2-7

CDR3: CASSSGQLYGYTF
DNA: TGTGCCAGCAGTTCGGGACAGTTGTATGGCTACACCTTC
size: -
V: TRBV12-3/TRBV12-4
D: TRBD1
J: TRBJ1-2

CDR3: CASSLGPGQPNSPLHF
DNA: TGTGCCAGCAGCTTAGGACCGGGACAGCCAAATTCACCCCTCCACTTT
size: -
V: TRBV7-6
D: TRBD1
J: TRBJ1-6

CDR3: CASSYEGPLSFYEQYF
DNA: TGTGCCAGCAGTTACGAGGGTCCGCTTAGTTTTTACGAGCAGTACTTC
size: -
V: TRBV6-6
D: -
J: TRBJ2-7

CDR3: CASSTTGGYTF
DNA: TGTGCCAGCAGCACCACAGGGGGCTACACCTTC
size: -
V: TRBV5-4
D: -
J: TRBJ1-2

CDR3: CASSPAQGTGYEQYF
DNA: TGTGCCAGCAGCCCAGCCCAGGGGACGGGTTACGAGCAGTACTTC
size: -
V: TRBV7-2
D: -
J: TRBJ2-7

CDR3: CASNRGVRNNSPLHF
DNA: TGTGCCAGCAATAGAGGCGTGCGAAATAATTCACCCCTCCACTTT
size: once
V: TRBV9
D: -
J: TRBJ1-6

CDR3: CASSLAGGDEQYF
DNA: TGTGCCAGCAGCTTAGCGGGGGGAGACGAGCAGTACTTC
size: once
V: TRBV7-6
D: -
J: TRBJ2-7

CDR3: CASRRDRVGNQPQHF
DNA: TGTGCCAGCAGGAGGGACAGGGTTGGGAATCAGCCCCAGCATTTT
size: -
V: TRBV2
D: TRBD1
J: TRBJ1-5

CDR3: CASSVASGRAVDTGELFF
DNA: TGTGCCAGCAGCGTAGCTAGCGGGAGGGCCGTGGACACCGGGGAGCTGTTTTTT
size: -
V: TRBV9
D: TRBD2
J: TRBJ2-2

CDR3: CASSVTRNSNQPQHF
DNA: TGTGCCAGCAGTGTTACCAGGAATAGCAATCAGCCCCAGCATTTT
size: -
V: TRBV2
D: -
J: TRBJ1-5

CDR3: CSVPGQGREQYF
DNA: TGCAGCGTTCCGGGACAGGGGCGTGAGCAGTACTTC
size: -
V: TRBV29-1
D: TRBD1
J: TRBJ2-7

CDR3: CASRGYTRGTGELFF
DNA: TGTGCCAGTAGAGGCTATACCAGGGGAACCGGGGAGCTGTTTTTT
size: -
V: TRBV19
D: -
J: TRBJ2-2

CDR3: CAWSEPSYEQYF
DNA: TGTGCCTGGAGTGAGCCTTCCTACGAGCAGTACTTC
size: -
V: TRBV30
D: -
J: TRBJ2-7

CDR3: CASSYSHSGTGANGYTF
DNA: TGTGCCAGCAGTTACTCGCACTCCGGGACAGGGGCGAATGGCTACACCTTC
size: once
V: TRBV6-2/TRBV6-3
D: TRBD1
J: TRBJ1-2

CDR3: CASSPTNYGYTF
DNA: TGTGCCAGCAGTCCAACTAACTATGGCTACACCTTC
size: once
V: TRBV6-2/TRBV6-3
D: -
J: TRBJ1-2

CDR3: CASSRDRVYEQYF
DNA: TGTGCCAGCAGCCGGGACAGGGTATACGAGCAGTACTTC
size: -
V: TRBV5-5
D: TRBD1
J: TRBJ2-7

CDR3: CASSSYGSGNSPLHF
DNA: TGCGCCAGCAGTTCCTACGGGTCGGGGAATTCACCCCTCCACTTT
size: -
V: TRBV5-1
D: -
J: TRBJ1-6

CDR3: CASSGSRKRGGFYEQYF
DNA: TGTGCCAGCAGTGGCTCCCGAAAACGGGGGGGTTTTTACGAGCAGTACTTC
size: -
V: TRBV2
D: TRBD2
J: TRBJ2-7

CDR3: CASSNRQGWDEQFF
DNA: TGTGCCAGCAGCAACCGACAGGGGTGGGATGAGCAGTTCTTC
size: once
V: TRBV11-3
D: TRBD1
J: TRBJ2-1